The T cell receptor (beta chain) under discussion was sequenced for a study of T cells in Graves' hyperthyroidism and ophthalmopathy. Amplified TCR beta CDR3 regions derived from RNA transcripts. The primer set for the first-round RT-PCR of the TCR CDR3 was HTBI. TCRdb itself ran the multiplex PCR reads through MiXCR, one entry per CDR3 protein. The sample includes about 660,000 distinct CDR3 sequences, 45% of them seen just once. The germline gives CDR1 ENHRY, CDR2 SYGVKD. V was clipped by 8 bases and J by 7 bases; unmatched bases: 11. This CDR3 region has 15 residues. V is TRBV10-3 and J is TRBJ1-4; 9 positions agree with TRBD1. The TCR sequence derives from an adult man with Graves' disease, either hyperthyroidism or ophthalmopathy (not recorded which). Sequencing was done on a sample of peripheral blood or thyroid tissue (not recorded which). The CDR3 DNA reads as TGTGCCATCCCGCGGGGGGGACAGGGAGGTGAAAAACTGTTTTTT. This translates into CAIPRGGQGGEKLFF.